The 27 T cell receptor beta chains reported below all come from one sample, sequenced in a study of radiation and T cells in renal cell carcinoma (dated by TCRdb to the early 2020s). The time point label, read with the paper, signifies: tumor resected at nephrectomy. The label giving this sample's treatment or condition can be read as: 15 Gy SBRT to primary tumor, nephrectomy 4 weeks later. Receptors were amplified or captured by the immunoSEQ multiplex PCR assay. Imported from immuneACCESS, the table was reduced by TCRdb to in-frame sequences with V and J called. These copies leave out some clones; in studies compared against another copy, an unresolved V gene accounts for under half, and the cause of the remainder is not known. Counted in this sample were almost 20,000 clones; just over 60% of them appeared once. The ten largest clones take up roughly an eighth of the sample. The material was tumor tissue, obtained from a patient whose treatment included radiotherapy and nephrectomy. Receptors were obtained from an older woman with renal cell carcinoma.

V usage is TRBV5-1 and J usage is TRBJ2-7; 7 bases agree with TRBD2. Germline trimming cut 3 bases from V and 2 bases from J; bases unmatched to any gene: 5. In germline, CDR1 is SGHRS, CDR2 YFSETQ. The CDR3 runs to 14 residues. The CDR3 protein is CASSSSGGPYEQYF. CDR3 coding DNA: TGCGCCAGCAGCTCCTCGGGGGGTCCCTACGAGCAGTACTTC.

V is TRBV28 and J is TRBJ1-6, with TRBD1 matching 8 bases. The germline V gene has CDR1 MDHEN and CDR2 SYDVKM. There are 20 residues in the CDR3. V was pared by 6 bases and J by 0 bases, with 16 bases of the junction left unmatched. CDR3 coding DNA: TGTGCCAGCAGCCCAAGCCGGCAGGGGGCCCCGAGCTCCTATAATTCACCCCTCCACTTT. Amino acids: CASSPSRQGAPSSYNSPLHF.

This clone was counted a few times. The CDR3 reads CASSSGQGSTGELFF. The CDR3 bases are TGTGCCAGTAGTTCAGGACAGGGATCAACCGGGGAGCTGTTTTTT. The chain combines TRBV19 with TRBJ2-2; 8 nucleotides agree with TRBD1. V dropped 5 bases and J dropped 5; count of bases not matched to a gene: 7. This CDR3 region has 15 residues. In germline, CDR1 is LNHDA, CDR2 SQIVND (reference sequence).

This chain links TRBV10-2 with TRBJ1-2; D possibly corresponds to TRBD1 (5 bases). The CDR3 has 12 residues. V was clipped by 9 bases and J by 8 bases, with 16 bases between them. CDR1 is WSHSY and CDR2 is SAAADI in the germline V gene. Written as DNA, the CDR3 is TGCGCCAGGACAGACGTGAATCGGGGCTACACCTTC. Translated: CARTDVNRGYTF.

The chain couples TRBV5-1 to TRBJ2-6, with D possibly TRBD1 on 6 matching bases. The germline gives CDR1 SGHRS, CDR2 YFSETQ. V gave up 4 bases and J gave up 0 bases, with 17 bases separating them. This CDR3 contains 18 residues. The CDR3 reads CASSHRTEKSSGANVLTF. The CDR3 region has the DNA TGCGCCAGCAGCCACCGGACAGAGAAGAGCTCTGGGGCCAACGTCCTGACTTTC.

This clone was recorded only once. V gene TRBV20-1 combines with J gene TRBJ1-1; D is unclear. V shed 0 bases and J shed 4 bases, with 3 bases lying between them. There are 11 residues in the CDR3. Germline assignment: CDR1 DFQATT and CDR2 SNEGSKA (reference sequence). The CDR3 sequence: CSARDGTEAFF. As DNA, the CDR3 is TGCAGTGCTAGAGACGGCACTGAAGCTTTCTTT.

The chain uses TRBV5-8 and TRBJ1-1; 8 nucleotides agree with TRBD1. V lost 3 bases and J lost 1; bases outside the gene matches: 2. CDR1 is SGHTS, CDR2 YDEGEE, per germline. This CDR3 region has 14 residues. The CDR3 DNA reads as TGTGCCAGCAGCTCCGGGACAGGGAACACTGAAGCTTTCTTT. It yields the protein CASSSGTGNTEAFF.

The V call is TRBV4-2, the J call TRBJ1-3; TRBD1 aligns across 9 bases. This CDR3 has 17 amino acids. Germline V lookup: CDR1 LGHNA, CDR2 YNFKEQ. V gave up 4 bases and J gave up 0 bases; unmatched junction bases: 7. The DNA for the CDR3 is TGTGCCAGCAGCCCGGGACAGGGTCGATTCTCTGGAAACACCATATATTTT. Translating it yields CASSPGQGRFSGNTIYF.

V usage is TRBV4-3 and J usage is TRBJ2-6; 12 nucleotides line up with TRBD2. CDR3 size: 19 residues. Germline trimming cut 0 bases from V and 3 bases from J; bases unmatched to any gene: 6. The germline CDR1 and CDR2 sequences are LGHNA and YSLEER. CDR3 nucleotides: TGCGCCAGCAGCCAAGATCTAGCGGGGGGGGCTGGTGGGGCCAACGTCCTGACTTTC. Encoded protein: CASSQDLAGGAGGANVLTF.

The CDR3 nucleotides are TGTGCCAGCAGCTTCGGGACAGGGGAGGAAAAACTGTTTTTT. This codes for CASSFGTGEEKLFF. The rearrangement links TRBV5-6 to TRBJ1-4; 10 nucleotides match TRBD1. The CDR3 length is 14 residues. Germline CDR1 and CDR2: SGHDT and YYEEEE. With 2 bases clipped from V and 8 bases from J, the junction kept 3 bases outside the gene matches.

This chain joins TRBV2 and TRBJ2-6; the D gene is possibly TRBD2 (5 bases). This CDR3 comprises 14 residues. Germline CDR1 reads SNHLY; CDR2 reads FYNNEI. V lost 6 bases to trimming and J lost 4 bases, with 10 bases between them. DNA for the CDR3: TGTGCCAGCAGGGAGGTAGGCGGGGCCAACGTCCTGACTTTC. It codes for CASREVGGANVLTF.

This clone was counted a few times. The chain couples TRBV19 to TRBJ2-7; D call uncertain. The V end was cut by 3 bases, the J end by 0 bases, with 6 bases between. This CDR3 spans 13 amino acids. The germline V gene has CDR1 LNHDA and CDR2 SQIVND (reference sequence). CDR3 sequence: CASSIKISYEQYF. As DNA, the CDR3 is TGTGCCAGTAGTATCAAGATCTCCTACGAGCAGTACTTC.

The sample holds a few counts of this clone. The J gene is TRBJ1-6, the V gene TRBV14; D is perhaps TRBD1 (5 bases). This CDR3 spans 15 amino acids. V was pared by 3 bases and J by 0 bases, with 6 bases between. Germline values: CDR1 SGHDN, CDR2 FVKESK. The CDR3 region has the DNA TGTGCCAGCAGCCATAGGGGCTCCTATAATTCACCCCTCCACTTT. Translation: CASSHRGSYNSPLHF.

The chain has TRBV6-4 and TRBJ2-3; D is unresolved. Trimming shortened V by 2 bases and J by 6 bases, and 9 bases separated the two germline ends. CDR1 is MRHNA and CDR2 is SNTAGT in the germline V gene. The CDR3 runs 13 residues. The CDR3 DNA reads as TGTGCCAGCAGTGACAAGGAGCAGGATACGCAGTATTTT. The encoded protein is CASSDKEQDTQYF.

The chain recombines TRBV10-3 with TRBJ1-5, with 8 bases identical to TRBD1. CDR1 is ENHRY, CDR2 SYGVKD, per germline. This CDR3 has 14 residues. The junction had 8 bases not matched to a gene; V was cut back by 10 bases and J by 3 bases. The CDR3 is CATAQGADNQPQHF. CDR3 coding DNA: TGTGCCACTGCCCAGGGGGCTGACAATCAGCCCCAGCATTTT.

The chain is built from TRBV30 and TRBJ1-1; the D is unclear. Germline loops: CDR1 GTSNPN, CDR2 SVGIG (reference sequence). This CDR3 has 13 amino acids. The V end lost 3 bases, the J end lost 3 bases, and 11 bases lay between the germline ends. The CDR3 DNA reads TGTGCCTGGAGACCAAACACCGACACTGAAGCTTTCTTT. Translated: CAWRPNTDTEAFF.

This clone was picked up a small number of times. This chain connects TRBV4-2 to TRBJ1-2; possible D gene TRBD1, 6 bases. V was cut by 1 base and J by 0 bases, with 12 bases left in between. Germline assignment: CDR1 LGHNA and CDR2 YNFKEQ. The CDR3 length is 16 residues. Written as DNA, the CDR3 is TGTGCCAGCAGCCAAGGGTTCGGGACAACTAACTATGGCTACACCTTC. Translated: CASSQGFGTTNYGYTF.

V gene TRBV11-3 combines with J gene TRBJ1-6; 10 nucleotides match TRBD1. The CDR3 sequence is 15 residues long. Looked up from germline, CDR1 is SGHNT and CDR2 is YENEEA. J was trimmed by 9 bases and V by 0 bases; bases with no gene match: 2. CDR3 sequence (DNA): TGTGCCAGCAGCTTAGAAGGGGACAGGGGTTCACCCCTCCACTTT. The encoded protein is CASSLEGDRGSPLHF.

This chain uses TRBV6-6 with TRBJ2-7; D possibly corresponds to TRBD1 (6 bases). CDR3 size: 14 residues. Germline CDR1 MNHNY, CDR2 SVGAGI (reference sequence). With 4 bases removed from V and 2 bases from J, the gap between germline ends came to 12 bases. This chain's CDR3 is CASSSRQATYEQYF. The DNA of the CDR3 is TGTGCCAGCAGTTCAAGACAGGCTACCTACGAGCAGTACTTC.

This clone has more than one count but fewer than ten. This specimen includes other DNA sequences encoding the same CDR3. V is TRBV27 and J is TRBJ2-7; 11 nucleotides line up with TRBD1. Looked up from germline, CDR1 is MNHEY and CDR2 is SMNVEV (reference sequence). Trimming at V came to 5 bases and at J to 4 bases, leaving 7 bases not matched to a gene. The CDR3 loop spans 15 amino acids. The CDR3 nucleotides are TGTGCCAGCAGTATAACCGGGACAGGGGGGTACGAGCAGTACTTC. This sequence encodes CASSITGTGGYEQYF.

This sequence joins TRBV9 and TRBJ2-2, with 9 bases that match TRBD2. This CDR3 comprises 20 residues. The J segment lost 0 bases and the V segment lost 4 bases, leaving 16 bases of the junction unmatched. The V gene's germline CDR1 is SGDLS and CDR2 YYNGEE. As DNA, the CDR3 is TGTGCCAGCAGCTCCCGATTGCGGGGGGGTTCATTCGCGAACACCGGGGAGCTGTTTTTT. Residues: CASSSRLRGGSFANTGELFF. Based on the CDR3 plus reference TRBV9 and TRBJ2-2, the full variable domain is DSGVTQTPKHLITATGQRVTLRCSPRSGDLSVYWYQQSLDQGLQFLIQYYNGEERAKGNILERFSAQQFPDLHSELNLSSLELGDSALYFCASSSRLRGGSFANTGELFFGEGSRLTVL.

This clone appeared a single time. CDR3 nucleotides: TGTGCCAGCAGGGAGGGGGAGGGCTACACCTTC. Its protein is CASREGEGYTF. The chain employs TRBV6-5 and TRBJ1-2; D might be TRBD1 (6 bases). Germline V gene sequence: CDR1 MNHEY, CDR2 SVGAGI. The CDR3 is 11 amino acids. The V and J ends lost 6 bases and 8 bases respectively, with 10 bases between them.

As regards this clone: Other DNA sequences in this specimen translate into the identical CDR3. V and J are TRBV11-2 and TRBJ2-1; D call uncertain. Germline CDR1 SGHAT, CDR2 FQNNGV. CDR3 size: 12 residues. V gave up 1 base and J gave up 9 bases, with 7 bases separating them. The CDR3 sequence is CASSLGAGEQFF. The CDR3 region has the DNA TGTGCCAGCAGCTTAGGGGCCGGTGAGCAGTTCTTC.

The CDR3 DNA is TGTGCCAGCAGCTGGCGGGGACTAGCGGGGGGATCCTACGAGCAGTACTTC. This encodes CASSWRGLAGGSYEQYF. The chain carries TRBV28 and TRBJ2-7, with 15 positions matching TRBD2. CDR1 is MDHEN, CDR2 SYDVKM, per germline. The CDR3 extends over 17 amino acids. V lost 6 bases to trimming and J lost 1 base; unmatched junction nucleotides: 7. Filled out from reference TRBV28 and TRBJ2-7, the complete variable domain reads DVKVTQSSRYLVKRTGEKVFLECVQDMDHENMFWYRQDPGLGLRLIYFSYDVKMKEKGDIPEGYSVSREKKERFSLILESASTNQTSMYLCASSWRGLAGGSYEQYFGPGTRLTVT.

This chain joins TRBV9 and TRBJ2-5; TRBD1 might be the D (6 bases). Germline V gene sequence: CDR1 SGDLS, CDR2 YYNGEE. The V and J ends lost 4 bases and 1 base respectively, with 17 bases between them. The CDR3 consists of 16 residues. CDR3 amino acids: CASSQGIGGPQETQYF. DNA of the CDR3: TGTGCCAGCAGCCAGGGGATAGGGGGACCCCAAGAGACCCAGTACTTC.

The chain is built from TRBV7-9 and TRBJ2-5; D unresolved. The J call is uncertain, as TRBJ2-7 better fits the DNA end. Per the germline V gene, CDR1 is SEHNR and CDR2 is FQNEAQ (reference sequence). The CDR3 is 15 residues long. The CDR3 region has the DNA TGTGCCAGCAGCCCCCCATTAGGAAAGCCCTACGAGCAGTACTTC. Translated, it gives CASSPPLGKPYEQYF.

CDR3 coding DNA: TGTGCCAGCAGCCCATCACTAGCGGGGGGGCAAGAGACCCAGTACTTC. Amino acids: CASSPSLAGGQETQYF. The rearrangement links TRBV7-3 to TRBJ2-5; 13 nucleotides align to TRBD2. The CDR3 covers 16 residues. J lost 2 bases, V lost 5 bases, and 5 bases had no gene match. Germline V gene data show CDR1 as SGHTA and CDR2 as FQGTGA.